This TCR beta chain stems from a study of CD4 T cells in relation to SARS-CoV-2 and coronaviruses. About the study: Convalescent patients were fewer than ten males and 4 females; two were Hispanic.

Regarding this clone: What it binds is unknown.

Study-wide results and caveats: Memory recall responses, not primary responses primed in culture, are what the assay detects. Pre-pandemic and post-infection samples never came from the same donor.

Germline trimming cut 3 bases from V and 8 bases from J; bases unmatched to any gene: 18. Germline V CDR1 and CDR2: KGHSH, LQKENI. The CDR3 covers 17 residues. Deep TCR-beta sequencing used DNA from uncultured naive and memory CD4+ T cells. Repertoires were generated with immunoSEQ multiplex PCR, while TCRdb's copy carries only in-frame clones and drops some. The sample has about 56,000 clones; about 91% are singletons. Sample: naive CD4+ T cells from PBMCs. Subset indicated: naive CD4+ T cells isolated by negative enrichment. The chain links TRBV18 to TRBJ1-2; 7 bases align to TRBD1. This TCR was sampled from an adult with COVID-19. The CDR3 loop reads CASSPRGERDRAKGYTF. Written as DNA, the CDR3 is TGTGCCAGCTCACCTAGAGGAGAGAGAGACAGGGCGAAAGGCTACACCTTC.